This note documents a single T cell receptor beta chain sequence. What it recognizes is unknown. The sample is drawn from a study of T cell responses to AZD1222 COVID-19 vaccine. General study points: Spike-specific TCR repertoires showed rising breadth and depth after two AZD1222 doses.

Profiled with immunoSEQ multiplex PCR; TCRdb holds only in-frame clones, not every one. The sample lists 90,000 to 120,000 clones; over 80% were seen once. After removal of 3 bases from V and 4 bases from J, the junction contained 5 bases not matched to a gene. The V gene's germline CDR1 is LNHDA and CDR2 SQIVND (reference sequence). The CDR3 is 15 residues long. This rearrangement joins TRBV19 to TRBJ2-1; TRBD1 matches at 8 bases. This clonotype was sampled from an adult who received the AZD1222 COVID-19 vaccine. This specimen consisted of peripheral blood, obtained 28 days after the second AZD1222 dose. Here the CDR3 reads CASSIGRGPYNEQFF. DNA for the CDR3: TGTGCCAGTAGTATTGGCAGGGGGCCTTACAATGAGCAGTTCTTC.